This entry lists 19 T cell receptor beta chains sequenced from one sample in a study of shared clonotypes between healthy human individuals. CD8 cells regarded as naive lacked CD45RO, were positively chosen for CCR7, and omitted terminally differentiated effector memory CD45RA+ cells. Assay: immunoSEQ multiplex PCR; the TCRdb copy retains only in-frame clones and omits some. The table shows about 2.1 million clones, with just over 90% occurring only once. Sequencing input: naive CD8+ T cells from PBMCs. These receptors originate from a man between 18 and 29 years old in good health. Some clones in this sample may be carry-over from other donors' samples.

This rearrangement joins TRBV15 to TRBJ2-2; 9 bases are a match to TRBD2. The CDR3 is 14 amino acids. CDR1 and CDR2 (germline): LNHNV, YYDKDF (reference sequence). V was pared by 9 bases and J by 8 bases, with 10 bases of the junction left unmatched. This CDR3 is CATSGAGGQGELFF. Here the CDR3 DNA reads TGTGCCACTTCGGGTGCGGGAGGGCAAGGGGAGCTGTTTTTT.

The chain uses TRBV4-1 and TRBJ2-3, with 10 bases aligning to TRBD1. Per germline, CDR1 MGHRA and CDR2 YSYEKL. V lost 4 bases to trimming and J lost 4 bases; unmatched junction nucleotides: 5. The CDR3 extends over 15 amino acids. CDR3 sequence reads: CASSLGQGVADTQYF. DNA for the CDR3: TGCGCCAGCAGCCTAGGACAGGGGGTCGCAGATACGCAGTATTTT.

V is TRBV7-6 and J is TRBJ1-1; perhaps TRBD1 as D (5 bases). Germline CDR1 and CDR2: SGHVS and FNYEAQ. This CDR3 has 11 residues. V lost 5 bases, J lost 5 bases, and 6 bases lay in between. The CDR3 here is CASSRQTEAFF. For the CDR3, the DNA is TGTGCCAGCAGCAGACAGACTGAAGCTTTCTTT.

This chain uses TRBV4-1 with TRBJ2-7; 8 bases are shared with TRBD1. The germline CDR1 and CDR2 sequences are MGHRA and YSYEKL. The junction had 4 bases not matched to a gene; V was cut back by 0 bases and J by 0 bases. This CDR3 has 16 amino acids. This CDR3 reads CASSQDPGGYSYEQYF. DNA for the CDR3: TGCGCCAGCAGCCAAGACCCAGGGGGCTACTCCTACGAGCAGTACTTC.

The V call is TRBV7-9, the J call TRBJ2-2; 9 bases align to TRBD2. Germline CDR1 SEHNR, CDR2 FQNEAQ (reference sequence). The CDR3 contains 16 residues. The J segment lost 6 bases and the V segment lost 5 bases, leaving 10 bases of the junction unmatched. CDR3 residues: CASSPSSGIAAGELFF. CDR3 bases: TGTGCCAGCAGCCCCTCTAGCGGGATAGCTGCCGGGGAGCTGTTTTTT.

The V gene is TRBV27, the J gene TRBJ2-2; 11 bases line up with TRBD2. CDR1 is MNHEY, CDR2 SMNVEV, per germline (reference sequence). The CDR3 length is 14 residues. V gave up 6 bases and J gave up 6 bases; unmatched junction bases: 3. DNA for the CDR3: TGTGCCAGCAGAGTAGCGGGAGGGCCCGGGGAGCTGTTTTTT. Translation gives CASRVAGGPGELFF.

On this clone itself: Different DNA sequences within this sample yield the same CDR3. The chain is built from TRBV28 and TRBJ1-1; unclear D gene. Between the trimmed V and J ends, which lost 3 bases and 1 base, there was a span of 6 bases. The CDR3 consists of 13 residues. Germline V gives CDR1 MDHEN, CDR2 SYDVKM. The CDR3 loop reads CASSFRRNTEAFF. The CDR3 DNA sequence: TGTGCCAGCAGTTTCCGGAGGAACACTGAAGCTTTCTTT.

This chain connects TRBV29-1 to TRBJ1-1; D is perhaps TRBD1 (5 bases). V was pared by 0 bases and J by 0 bases, with 11 bases between. The CDR3 is made up of 15 amino acids. Germline CDR1 and CDR2: SQVTM and ANQGSEA. The CDR3 nucleotides read TGCAGCGTTGAAGATGCCGGGACCGTGAACACTGAAGCTTTCTTT. It encodes CSVEDAGTVNTEAFF.

The genes are TRBV9 and TRBJ1-1; no clear D. The CDR3 spans 13 residues. Germline loops: CDR1 SGDLS, CDR2 YYNGEE. V lost 4 bases and J 1 base, leaving 8 bases between the germline ends. The CDR3 reads CASSLRPNTEAFF. The CDR3 DNA follows: TGTGCCAGCAGCCTGCGACCGAACACTGAAGCTTTCTTT.

CDR3 amino acids: CASSSLRGQGVPYGYTF. The CDR3 nucleotides are TGTGCCAGCAGCTCCCTACGAGGACAGGGCGTTCCCTATGGCTACACCTTC. V and J are TRBV13 and TRBJ1-2; 8 nucleotides match TRBD1. There are 17 residues in the CDR3. Looked up from germline, CDR1 is PRHDT and CDR2 is FYEKMQ (reference sequence). Trimming at V came to 4 bases and at J to 4 bases, leaving 14 bases not matched to a gene.

This chain joins TRBV7-2 and TRBJ2-1; D is undetermined. V was trimmed by 2 bases and J by 3 bases, leaving 14 bases between them. The CDR3 is 16 residues long. Germline CDR1 is SGHTA and CDR2 is FQGNSA. This CDR3 is CASSLRYELFYNEQFF. CDR3 nucleotides: TGTGCCAGCAGCTTAAGGTATGAGTTATTCTACAATGAGCAGTTCTTC.

The rearrangement uses TRBV7-9 and TRBJ2-7, with 9 nucleotides matching TRBD2. CDR1 is SEHNR, CDR2 FQNEAQ, per germline (reference sequence). V lost 8 bases and J lost 2; bases outside the gene matches: 16. The CDR3 covers 17 residues. As DNA, the CDR3 is TGTGCCAGCCCCCCTGGGCTAGCGGGATCAACGCCCTACGAGCAGTACTTC. Translating it yields CASPPGLAGSTPYEQYF.

This chain joins TRBV13 and TRBJ2-3; tentatively, D is TRBD1 (6 bases). CDR1 is PRHDT, CDR2 FYEKMQ, per germline (reference sequence). V was pared by 4 bases and J by 6 bases, with 14 bases between. This CDR3 is 14 amino acids long. CDR3 DNA: TGTGCCAGCAGCTGGGGCAGGGGTCGGGATACGCAGTATTTT. Translating gives CASSWGRGRDTQYF.

Turning to this clone: The same CDR3 is also encoded by other DNA sequences in this sample. The chain carries TRBV28 and TRBJ2-7; the match to TRBD2 covers 9 bases. Germline-derived CDR1 and CDR2 are MDHEN and SYDVKM. Trimming at V came to 5 bases and at J to 0 bases, leaving 8 bases not matched to a gene. The length of the CDR3 is 16 residues. The CDR3 reads CASSPPLAGLSYEQYF. CDR3 DNA: TGTGCCAGCAGTCCCCCTCTAGCGGGACTCTCCTACGAGCAGTACTTC.

The table lists this clone with a count of one. The gene calls are TRBV7-6 and TRBJ1-1; D not resolved. Trimming shortened V by 5 bases and J by 8 bases, and 12 bases separated the two germline ends. The CDR3 extends over 12 amino acids. The germline gives CDR1 SGHVS, CDR2 FNYEAQ. The CDR3 region is CASSPTSGEAFF. CDR3 sequence (DNA): TGTGCCAGCAGCCCCACTTCGGGGGAAGCTTTCTTT.

The chain couples TRBV15 to TRBJ2-5, with 10 bases aligning to TRBD1. In germline, CDR1 is LNHNV, CDR2 YYDKDF (reference sequence). This CDR3 has 18 residues. The V segment lost 0 bases and the J segment 1 base; nucleotides outside the gene matches: 8. The CDR3 region is CATSRDHRGTGAQETQYF. The CDR3 coding sequence is TGTGCCACCAGCAGAGATCACAGAGGGACAGGGGCCCAAGAGACCCAGTACTTC.

The CDR3 nucleotides are TGTGCCAGCAGTTTATTAGCCCCAAAGGGGTCCTACGAGCAGTACTTC. This translates into CASSLLAPKGSYEQYF. The chain employs TRBV27 and TRBJ2-7; a possible D gene is TRBD1 (5 bases). V gave up 1 base and J gave up 1 base, with 14 bases separating them. CDR1 is MNHEY and CDR2 is SMNVEV in the germline V gene (reference sequence). This CDR3 has 16 amino acids.

The rearrangement links TRBV6-5 to TRBJ2-7; 7 bases fit TRBD1. The junction had 4 bases not matched to a gene; V was cut back by 5 bases and J by 0 bases. Germline V gene sequence: CDR1 MNHEY, CDR2 SVGAGI. This CDR3 is built from 14 residues. CDR3 in amino acids: CASSTTGVSYEQYF. Here the CDR3 DNA reads TGTGCCAGCAGTACAACAGGGGTCTCCTACGAGCAGTACTTC.

The CDR3 DNA follows: TGTGCCAGTAGTAGCAGGACAGGGTCCTACGAGCAGTACTTC. Translated: CASSSRTGSYEQYF. The chain couples TRBV19 to TRBJ2-7; 8 bases match TRBD1. Per germline, CDR1 LNHDA and CDR2 SQIVND (reference sequence). V was pared by 4 bases and J by 1 base, with 3 bases of the junction left unmatched. CDR3 length: 14 residues.